Below are 28 T cell receptor beta chains sequenced from a single sample in a study of T cell clones after liver transplantation. Using immunoSEQ multiplex PCR, the repertoire was profiled, and TCRdb retains in-frame clones only, with some absent. The sample includes about 51,000 clones, around 85% seen only once; the top ten take around 14%. The sequencing used CD8+ T cells from blood, collected 12 months after liver transplant. These receptors originate from a human patient who received a liver transplant. The graft donor may have contributed some T cells.

The genes are TRBV28 and TRBJ1-5; no firm D call. V was pared by 3 bases and J by 6 bases, with 24 bases between. The V gene's germline CDR1 is MDHEN and CDR2 SYDVKM. This CDR3 contains 18 residues. The CDR3 spells CASSFNKDLAARAQPQHF. CDR3 nucleotides: TGTGCCAGCAGTTTCAACAAAGACTTAGCGGCTCGGGCTCAGCCCCAGCATTTT. The whole variable domain, remainder taken from reference TRBV28 and TRBJ1-5, is DVKVTQSSRYLVKRTGEKVFLECVQDMDHENMFWYRQDPGLGLRLIYFSYDVKMKEKGDIPEGYSVSREKKERFSLILESASTNQTSMYLCASSFNKDLAARAQPQHFGDGTRLSIL.

This sequence joins TRBV14 and TRBJ1-2; a weak D match, TRBD1 (6 bases). The CDR3 loop spans 15 amino acids. Trimming stripped 1 base from V and 6 bases from J, with 15 bases between. Germline V gene sequence: CDR1 SGHDN, CDR2 FVKESK. As DNA, the CDR3 is TGTGCCAGCAGCCAAGCGGTACAGGGAAGGGATGGCTACACCTTC. This sequence encodes CASSQAVQGRDGYTF.

The J gene is TRBJ2-4, the V gene TRBV4-1; possible D gene TRBD1, 5 bases. V was shortened by 1 base and J by 9 bases, with 13 bases between the two germline ends. Per the germline V gene, CDR1 is MGHRA and CDR2 is YSYEKL. This CDR3 spans 14 amino acids. As DNA, the CDR3 is TGCGCCAGCAGCCAAGTACAGGTCCGAGCCATTCAGTACTTC. It translates to CASSQVQVRAIQYF.

V gene TRBV6-4 combines with J gene TRBJ1-5; 8 positions agree with TRBD1. The germline V gene has CDR1 MRHNA and CDR2 SNTAGT. J lost 3 bases, V lost 0 bases, and 10 bases had no gene match. There are 18 residues in the CDR3. The CDR3 DNA reads TGTGCCAGCAGTGACTCTCCAGGGGGCTCAAGGGACAATCAGCCCCAGCATTTT. Its protein is CASSDSPGGSRDNQPQHF.

This clone has a single count. V gene TRBV6-5 combines with J gene TRBJ1-5; maybe TRBD1 (5 bases). The germline V and J ends were trimmed by 3 bases and 0 bases, with 6 bases remaining between them. Germline loops: CDR1 MNHEY, CDR2 SVGAGI. There are 14 residues in the CDR3. The CDR3 sequence: CASSYGASNQPQHF. The CDR3 DNA reads TGTGCCAGCAGTTATGGGGCTAGCAATCAGCCCCAGCATTTT.

This chain links TRBV7-9 with TRBJ1-1; no clear D gene. V dropped 4 bases and J dropped 1 base, with 13 bases sitting between them. From germline, CDR1 is SEHNR and CDR2 FQNEAQ (reference sequence). The CDR3 has 15 amino acids. The CDR3 bases are TGTGCCAGCAGCTCACTCCGACGGGAGAACACTGAAGCTTTCTTT. Translation: CASSSLRRENTEAFF.

The rearrangement joins TRBV9 to TRBJ1-1; no firm D call. V lost 2 bases, J lost 1 base, and 6 bases lay in between. Germline V gene data show CDR1 as SGDLS and CDR2 as YYNGEE. This CDR3 region has 13 residues. CDR3 sequence reads: CASSVGKNTEAFF. The CDR3, as DNA: TGTGCCAGCAGCGTCGGCAAGAACACTGAAGCTTTCTTT.

V usage is TRBV2 and J usage is TRBJ1-4; D is possibly TRBD1 (6 bases). The germline V gene encodes CDR1 SNHLY and CDR2 FYNNEI. CDR3 length: 13 amino acids. The germline V and J ends were trimmed by 11 bases and 6 bases, with 16 bases remaining between them. CDR3 DNA: TGTGCCGGATTGGACAGTTGGGATGAAAAACTGTTTTTT. Translating it yields CAGLDSWDEKLFF. Full variable domain (missing parts from reference TRBV2 and TRBJ1-4): EPEVTQTPSHQVTQMGQEVILRCVPISNHLYFYWYRQILGQKVEFLVSFYNNEISEKSEIFDDQFSVERPDGSNFTLKIRSTKLEDSAMYFCAGLDSWDEKLFFGSGTQLSVL.

In DNA form, the CDR3 reads TGTGCCAGCAGCTTAGGGCGGGACAGATCCTACGAGCAGTACTTC. Amino acids: CASSLGRDRSYEQYF. The rearrangement uses TRBV7-9 and TRBJ2-7; a weak D match, TRBD1 (7 bases). CDR3 length equals 15 residues. Between the trimmed V and J ends, which lost 1 base and 1 base, there was a span of 11 bases. Germline lookup yields CDR1 SEHNR and CDR2 FQNEAQ (reference sequence).

CDR3 region: CASSQFTGTRPGTDTQYF. Here the CDR3 DNA reads TGCGCCAGCAGCCAATTTACCGGGACTAGGCCCGGGACAGATACGCAGTATTTT. V is TRBV4-3 and J is TRBJ2-3; 8 bases line up with TRBD2. The germline gives CDR1 LGHNA, CDR2 YSLEER. This CDR3 is 18 amino acids long. V shed 2 bases and J 3 bases; nucleotides not matched to a gene: 13.

The chain couples TRBV28 to TRBJ1-5, with D possibly matching TRBD1 (5 bases). The CDR3 length is 15 residues. In germline, CDR1 is MDHEN, CDR2 SYDVKM. V was cut by 7 bases and J by 0 bases, with 13 bases left in between. This chain's CDR3 is CASTGHDYSNQPQHF. The DNA of the CDR3 is TGTGCCAGCACCGGACACGATTATAGCAATCAGCCCCAGCATTTT.

The rearrangement uses TRBV28 and TRBJ2-7; 9 positions agree with TRBD1. Germline assignment: CDR1 MDHEN and CDR2 SYDVKM. This CDR3 region has 15 residues. The J segment lost 2 bases and the V segment lost 4 bases, leaving 6 bases of the junction unmatched. CDR3 in amino acids: CASSSLRTGAYEQYF. In nucleotides, the CDR3 is TGTGCCAGCAGTTCCCTTAGGACAGGGGCCTACGAGCAGTACTTC.

The CDR3: CATRLGGTEAFF. CDR3 nucleotides: TGTGCCACCAGACTTGGCGGGACTGAAGCTTTCTTT. The chain employs TRBV10-3 and TRBJ1-1; D not certain. V gave up 10 bases and J gave up 5 bases, with 14 bases separating them. Germline CDR1 ENHRY, CDR2 SYGVKD. This CDR3 is 12 amino acids long.

The CDR3: CASSSPGGGGPDTQYF. CDR3 bases: TGTGCCAGCAGCTCACCCGGCGGGGGGGGGCCAGATACGCAGTATTTT. The chain is built from TRBV7-9 and TRBJ2-3; 9 nucleotides line up with TRBD2. The CDR3 spans 16 residues. The J segment lost 4 bases and the V segment lost 4 bases, leaving 9 bases of the junction unmatched. Germline loops: CDR1 SEHNR, CDR2 FQNEAQ (reference sequence).

The chain is built from TRBV27 and TRBJ2-1; 7 bases map to TRBD2. The CDR3 length is 17 residues. V was clipped by 4 bases and J by 8 bases; unmatched bases: 17. The germline V gene encodes CDR1 MNHEY and CDR2 SMNVEV (reference sequence). The CDR3 nucleotides are TGTGCCAGCAGTTCTTTAACGGGGGGACCCAAAAACCATGAGCAGTTCTTC. Translation gives CASSSLTGGPKNHEQFF.

The chain carries TRBV27 and TRBJ1-6; no reliable D call. This CDR3 contains 12 residues. Trimming took 5 bases from V and 6 from J, leaving 5 bases between them. The germline V gene has CDR1 MNHEY and CDR2 SMNVEV (reference sequence). The CDR3 sequence: CASSHPNSPLHF. Here the CDR3 DNA reads TGTGCCAGCAGTCACCCTAATTCACCCCTCCACTTT.

This clone was seen a single time. The V gene is TRBV5-4, the J gene TRBJ1-1; TRBD1 matches 7 bases. The CDR3 has 14 amino acids. The V and J ends lost 4 bases and 5 bases, in that order; junction bases with no gene match: 8. Germline CDR1 is SGHNT and CDR2 is YYREEE (reference sequence). CDR3 DNA: TGTGCCAGCAGCCCGTTGACAGGGATGACTGAAGCTTTCTTT. Translating gives CASSPLTGMTEAFF.

The chain couples TRBV30 to TRBJ1-2; 10 nucleotides agree with TRBD1. Germline CDR1 is GTSNPN and CDR2 is SVGIG (reference sequence). The CDR3 has 14 amino acids. Trimming took 0 bases from V and 6 from J; bases not matched to a gene: 4. CDR3 residues: CAWSVLGTGDGYTF. The CDR3 DNA sequence: TGTGCCTGGAGTGTACTCGGGACAGGGGATGGCTACACCTTC.

V usage is TRBV10-3 and J usage is TRBJ1-3, with TRBD1 matching 7 bases. Trimming removed 2 bases from V and 4 bases from J; junction bases left unmatched: 2. CDR3 length: 14 amino acids. CDR1 is ENHRY, CDR2 SYGVKD, per germline. Here the CDR3 DNA reads TGTGCCATCAGTGAGACGGGACAGGGAAACACCATATATTTT. Its protein product is CAISETGQGNTIYF.

J is TRBJ2-7 and V is TRBV7-9; D unclear. The CDR3 loop spans 14 amino acids. Germline V gene data show CDR1 as SEHNR and CDR2 as FQNEAQ (reference sequence). V was trimmed by 2 bases and J by 2 bases, leaving 10 bases between them. CDR3 bases: TGTGCCAGCAGCTTACAGGCAAACCCCTACGAGCAGTACTTC. Protein: CASSLQANPYEQYF.

This rearrangement joins TRBV9 to TRBJ2-2; D is uncertain. CDR1 is SGDLS and CDR2 is YYNGEE in the germline V gene. V was trimmed by 4 bases and J by 1 base, leaving 8 bases between them. CDR3 length: 14 amino acids. CDR3 sequence reads: CASSPPENTGELFF. The CDR3 coding sequence is TGTGCCAGCAGCCCACCCGAGAACACCGGGGAGCTGTTTTTT.

In its sample, this clone was seen once. The DNA for the CDR3 is TGTGCCAGCAGCCTGGGGGACTACGAGCAGTACTTC. Amino acid sequence: CASSLGDYEQYF. The chain recombines TRBV7-6 with TRBJ2-7, with D possibly called TRBD1 or TRBD2 (5 bases each). The length of the CDR3 is 12 residues. Germline lookup yields CDR1 SGHVS and CDR2 FNYEAQ. The V and J ends lost 5 bases and 3 bases respectively, with 8 bases between them.

The V call is TRBV7-3, the J call TRBJ2-2, with D unclear. Trimming took off 4 bases at V and 4 bases at J, with 7 bases between the two ends. Germline assignment: CDR1 SGHTA and CDR2 FQGTGA. This CDR3 is built from 13 residues. For the CDR3, the DNA is TGTGCCAGCAGCTATTCCGTCACCGGGGAGCTGTTTTTT. It yields the protein CASSYSVTGELFF. The full variable domain, with the rest looked up from reference TRBV7-3 and TRBJ2-2, is GAGVSQTPSNKVTEKGKYVELRCDPISGHTALYWYRQSLGQGPEFLIYFQGTGAADDSGLPNDRFFAVRPEGSVSTLKIQRTERGDSAVYLCASSYSVTGELFFGEGSRLTVL.

This chain connects TRBV5-1 to TRBJ2-1, with TRBD2 matching 10 bases. Germline V gene data show CDR1 as SGHRS and CDR2 as YFSETQ. J lost 7 bases, V lost 3 bases, and 16 bases had no gene match. The CDR3 consists of 18 residues. The CDR3 loop is CASSYYQVTSGNYNEQFF. The DNA for the CDR3 is TGCGCCAGCAGCTATTACCAAGTCACTAGCGGGAACTATAATGAGCAGTTCTTC. The variable domain in full, with the rest retrieved from reference TRBV5-1 and TRBJ2-1, is KAGVTQTPRYLIKTRGQQVTLSCSPISGHRSVSWYQQTPGQGLQFLFEYFSETQRNKGNFPGRFSGRQFSNSRSEMNVSTLELGDSALYLCASSYYQVTSGNYNEQFFGPGTRLTVL.

This clone was counted once. The chain is built from TRBV30 and TRBJ1-1; TRBD1 might be the D (5 bases). CDR1 and CDR2 from the germline V gene are GTSNPN and SVGIG (reference sequence). With 2 bases removed from V and 4 bases from J, the gap between germline ends came to 11 bases. The CDR3 spans 13 residues. Here the CDR3 DNA reads TGTGCCTGGAGTACGGACATAACCACTGAAGCTTTCTTT. Its protein is CAWSTDITTEAFF.

V and J are TRBV7-9 and TRBJ2-5, with D possibly matching TRBD2 (6 bases). In germline, CDR1 is SEHNR, CDR2 FQNEAQ (reference sequence). This CDR3 contains 17 residues. The germline V and J ends were trimmed by 2 bases and 2 bases, with 18 bases remaining between them. CDR3 residues: CASSLRPGASEQETQYF. CDR3 nucleotides: TGTGCCAGCAGCTTAAGGCCCGGGGCTAGCGAACAAGAGACCCAGTACTTC.

This clone was observed once. The chain has TRBV30 and TRBJ2-1; D possibly corresponds to TRBD2 (6 bases). The germline V and J ends were trimmed by 8 bases and 0 bases, with 14 bases remaining between them. This CDR3 spans 14 amino acids. The germline V gene encodes CDR1 GTSNPN and CDR2 SVGIG (reference sequence). The CDR3 DNA reads TGTGCCGGAAGGGACTTAACCTCCTACAATGAGCAGTTCTTC. Translating it yields CAGRDLTSYNEQFF. Based on the CDR3 plus reference TRBV30 and TRBJ2-1, the full variable domain is SQTIHQWPATLVQPVGSPLSLECTVEGTSNPNLYWYRQAAGRGLQLLFYSVGIGQISSEVPQNLSASRPQDRQFILSSKKLLLSDSGFYLCAGRDLTSYNEQFFGPGTRLTVL.

The V gene is TRBV4-1, the J gene TRBJ1-1; D uncertain. Trimming pared 2 bases from V and 1 base from J, leaving 5 bases between. The CDR3 sequence is 13 residues long. CDR1 is MGHRA, CDR2 YSYEKL, per germline. The CDR3 DNA reads TGCGCCAGCAGCCAATACTCGAACACTGAAGCTTTCTTT. Translated, it gives CASSQYSNTEAFF.